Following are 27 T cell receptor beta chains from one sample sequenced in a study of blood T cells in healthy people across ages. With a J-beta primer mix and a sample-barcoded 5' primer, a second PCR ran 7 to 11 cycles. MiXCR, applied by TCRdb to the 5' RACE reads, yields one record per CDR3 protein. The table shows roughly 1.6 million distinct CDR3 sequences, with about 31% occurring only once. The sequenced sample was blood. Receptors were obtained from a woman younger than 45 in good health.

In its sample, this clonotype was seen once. The CDR3 is CASKDSVCNEQFF. The DNA of the CDR3 is TGTGCCAGCAAGGATTCGGTCTGCAATGAGCAGTTCTTC. The chain recombines TRBV6-1 with TRBJ2-1, with D hard to call. Germline-derived CDR1 and CDR2 are MNHNS and SASEGT. Trimming pared 7 bases from V and 6 bases from J, leaving 13 bases between. CDR3 length: 13 residues.

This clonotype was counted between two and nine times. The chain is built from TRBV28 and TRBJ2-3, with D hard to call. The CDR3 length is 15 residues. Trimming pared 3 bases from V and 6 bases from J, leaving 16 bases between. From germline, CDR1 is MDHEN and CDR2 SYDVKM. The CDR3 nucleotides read TGTGCCAGCAGTTTGAGCCGGGTCCAGTTGGATACGCAGTATTTT. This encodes CASSLSRVQLDTQYF.

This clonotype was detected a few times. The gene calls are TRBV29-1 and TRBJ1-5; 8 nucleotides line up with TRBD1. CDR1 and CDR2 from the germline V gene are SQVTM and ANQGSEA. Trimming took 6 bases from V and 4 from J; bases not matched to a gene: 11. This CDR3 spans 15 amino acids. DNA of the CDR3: TGCAGCGTAGCCGCCGGGACAGGTCAGAATCAGCCCCAGCATTTT. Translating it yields CSVAAGTGQNQPQHF.

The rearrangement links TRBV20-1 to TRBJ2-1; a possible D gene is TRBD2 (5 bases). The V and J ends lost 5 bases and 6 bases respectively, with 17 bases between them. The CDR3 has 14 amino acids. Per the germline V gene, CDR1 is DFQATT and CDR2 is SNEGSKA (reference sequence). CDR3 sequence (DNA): TGCAGTGCTGACTCTAGCCATGCGGGCAATGAGCAGTTCTTC. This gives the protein CSADSSHAGNEQFF.

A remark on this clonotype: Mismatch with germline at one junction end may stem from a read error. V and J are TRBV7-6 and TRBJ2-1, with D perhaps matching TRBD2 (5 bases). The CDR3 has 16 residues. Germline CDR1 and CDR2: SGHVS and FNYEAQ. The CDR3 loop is CANSSAIAPSYNEQFF. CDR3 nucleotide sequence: TGTGCCAACAGCTCGGCGATAGCGCCTTCCTACAATGAGCAGTTCTTC. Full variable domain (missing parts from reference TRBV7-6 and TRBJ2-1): GAGVSQSPRYKVTKRGQDVALRCDPISGHVSLYWYRQALGQGPEFLTYFNYEAQQDKSGLPNDRFSAERPEGSISTLTIQRTEQRDSAMYRCANSSAIAPSYNEQFFGPGTRLTVL.

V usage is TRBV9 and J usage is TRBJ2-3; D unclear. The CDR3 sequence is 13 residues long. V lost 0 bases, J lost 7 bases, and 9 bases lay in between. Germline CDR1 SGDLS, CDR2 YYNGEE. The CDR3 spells CASSVATSNTQYF. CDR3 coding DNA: TGTGCCAGCAGCGTAGCTACGAGTAATACGCAGTATTTT.

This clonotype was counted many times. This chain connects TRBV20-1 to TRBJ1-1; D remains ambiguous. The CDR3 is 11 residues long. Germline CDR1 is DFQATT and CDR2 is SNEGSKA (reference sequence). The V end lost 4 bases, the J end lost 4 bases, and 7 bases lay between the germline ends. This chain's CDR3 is CSAKGGTEAFF. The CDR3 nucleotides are TGCAGTGCTAAGGGAGGCACTGAAGCTTTCTTT.

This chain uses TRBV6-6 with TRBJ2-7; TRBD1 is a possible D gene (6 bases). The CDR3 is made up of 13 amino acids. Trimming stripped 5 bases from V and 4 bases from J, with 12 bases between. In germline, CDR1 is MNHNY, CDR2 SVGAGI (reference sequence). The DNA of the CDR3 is TGTGCCAGCAGTGCGATACAGGGATACGAGCAGTACTTC. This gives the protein CASSAIQGYEQYF.

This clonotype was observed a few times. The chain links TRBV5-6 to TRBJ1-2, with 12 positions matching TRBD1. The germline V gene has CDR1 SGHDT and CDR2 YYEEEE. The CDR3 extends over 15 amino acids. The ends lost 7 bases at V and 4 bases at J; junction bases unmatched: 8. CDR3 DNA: TGTGCCAGCGGGGACAGGGGGCGTATGTTCTATGGCTACACCTTC. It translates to CASGDRGRMFYGYTF.

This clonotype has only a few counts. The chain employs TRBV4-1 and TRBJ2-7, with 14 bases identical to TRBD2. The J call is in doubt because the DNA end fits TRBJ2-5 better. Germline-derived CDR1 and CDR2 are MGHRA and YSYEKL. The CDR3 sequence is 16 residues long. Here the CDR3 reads CASRQGLAGVEETQYF. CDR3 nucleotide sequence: TGCGCCAGCAGACAGGGACTAGCGGGAGTAGAAGAGACCCAGTACTTC.

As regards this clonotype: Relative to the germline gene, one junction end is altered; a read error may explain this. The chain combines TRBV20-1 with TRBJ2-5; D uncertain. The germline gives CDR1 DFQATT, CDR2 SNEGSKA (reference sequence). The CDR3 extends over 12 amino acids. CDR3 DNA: TGCAGGGCTAGAGTCGTTGGGGAGACCCAGTACTTC. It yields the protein CRARVVGETQYF.

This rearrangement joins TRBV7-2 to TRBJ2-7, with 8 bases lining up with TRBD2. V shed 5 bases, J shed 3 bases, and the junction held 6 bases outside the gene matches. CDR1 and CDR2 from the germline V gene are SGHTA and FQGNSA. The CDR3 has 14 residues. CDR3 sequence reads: CASSHSGSFYEQYF. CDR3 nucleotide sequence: TGTGCCAGCAGCCACAGCGGGAGTTTCTACGAGCAGTACTTC.

CDR3 region: CASSYGETTDTQYF. The CDR3 DNA reads as TGTGCCAGCAGTTACGGGGAAACCACAGATACGCAGTATTTT. The chain is built from TRBV6-5 and TRBJ2-3; D not resolved. The CDR3 contains 14 residues. Germline CDR1 MNHEY, CDR2 SVGAGI. V lost 2 bases to trimming and J lost 2 bases, with 8 bases between them.

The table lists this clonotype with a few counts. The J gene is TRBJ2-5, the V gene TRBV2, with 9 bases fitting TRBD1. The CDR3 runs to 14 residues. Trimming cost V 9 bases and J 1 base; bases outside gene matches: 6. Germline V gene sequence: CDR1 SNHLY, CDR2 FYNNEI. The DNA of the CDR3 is TGTGCCAGGGCCCTACAGGGGGCCCAAGAGACCCAGTACTTC. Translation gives CARALQGAQETQYF.

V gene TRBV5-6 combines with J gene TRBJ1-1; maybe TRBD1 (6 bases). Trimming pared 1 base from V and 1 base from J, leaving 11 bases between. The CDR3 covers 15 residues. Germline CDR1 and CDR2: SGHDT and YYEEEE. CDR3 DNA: TGTGCCAGCAGCTTGACCGACAGGAGGAACACTGAAGCTTTCTTT. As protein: CASSLTDRRNTEAFF.

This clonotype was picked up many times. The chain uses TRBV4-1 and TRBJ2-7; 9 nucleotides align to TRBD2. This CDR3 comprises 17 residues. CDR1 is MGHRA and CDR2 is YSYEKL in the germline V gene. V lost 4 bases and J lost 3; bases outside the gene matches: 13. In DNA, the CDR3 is TGCGCCAGCAGCCTCGCTATAGCGGGAGTTGGAGGCTACGAGCAGTACTTC. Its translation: CASSLAIAGVGGYEQYF.

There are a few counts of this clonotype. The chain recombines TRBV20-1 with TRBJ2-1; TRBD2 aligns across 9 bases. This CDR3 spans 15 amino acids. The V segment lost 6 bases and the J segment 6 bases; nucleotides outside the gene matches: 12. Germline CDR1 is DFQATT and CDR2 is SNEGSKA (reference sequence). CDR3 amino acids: CSAPSSGVGCNEQFF. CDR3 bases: TGCAGTGCCCCATCTAGCGGGGTCGGTTGCAATGAGCAGTTCTTC.

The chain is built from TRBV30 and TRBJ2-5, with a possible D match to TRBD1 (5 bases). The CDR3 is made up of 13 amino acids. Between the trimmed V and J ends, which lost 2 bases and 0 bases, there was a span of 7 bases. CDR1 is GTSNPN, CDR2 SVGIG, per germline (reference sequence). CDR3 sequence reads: CAWSRQYQETQYF. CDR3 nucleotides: TGTGCCTGGAGTAGACAGTACCAAGAGACCCAGTACTTC.

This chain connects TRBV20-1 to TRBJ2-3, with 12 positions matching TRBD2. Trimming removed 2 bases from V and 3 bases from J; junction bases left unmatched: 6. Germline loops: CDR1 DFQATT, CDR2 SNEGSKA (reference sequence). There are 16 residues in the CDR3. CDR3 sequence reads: CSARPWTSGVTDTQYF. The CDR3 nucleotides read TGCAGTGCTAGACCGTGGACTAGCGGGGTTACAGATACGCAGTATTTT.

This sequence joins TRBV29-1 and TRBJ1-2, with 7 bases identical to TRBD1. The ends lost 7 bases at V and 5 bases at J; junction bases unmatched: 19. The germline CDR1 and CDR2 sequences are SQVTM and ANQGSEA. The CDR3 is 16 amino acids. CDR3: CSASRDSTAGAYGYTF. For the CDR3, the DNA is TGCAGCGCCTCCCGGGACAGTACGGCGGGTGCTTATGGCTACACCTTC.

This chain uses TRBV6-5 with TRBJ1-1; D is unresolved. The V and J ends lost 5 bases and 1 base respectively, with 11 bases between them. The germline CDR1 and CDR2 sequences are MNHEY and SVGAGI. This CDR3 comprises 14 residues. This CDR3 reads CASSTRAANTEAFF. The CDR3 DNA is TGTGCCAGCAGTACCCGGGCCGCGAACACTGAAGCTTTCTTT.

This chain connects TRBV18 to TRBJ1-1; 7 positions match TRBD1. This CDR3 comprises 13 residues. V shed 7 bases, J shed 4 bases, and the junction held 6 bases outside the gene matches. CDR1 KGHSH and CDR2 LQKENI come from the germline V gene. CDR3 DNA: TGTGCCAGCTACGGGACAGTGGGCACTGAAGCTTTCTTT. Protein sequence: CASYGTVGTEAFF.

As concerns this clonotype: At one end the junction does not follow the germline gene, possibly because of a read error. CDR3 sequence reads: CGARPLGRPLSNEKLFF. The CDR3 coding sequence is TGCGGTGCCAGGCCGCTGGGACGGCCGTTGTCTAATGAAAAACTGTTTTTT. The rearrangement links TRBV20-1 to TRBJ1-4; the D gene is possibly TRBD1 (5 bases). This CDR3 contains 17 residues. Germline V gene data show CDR1 as DFQATT and CDR2 as SNEGSKA (reference sequence).

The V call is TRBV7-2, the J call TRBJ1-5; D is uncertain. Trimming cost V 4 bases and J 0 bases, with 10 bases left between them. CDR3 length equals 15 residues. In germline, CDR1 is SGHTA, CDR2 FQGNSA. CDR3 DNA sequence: TGTGCCAGCAGCTCCGGACTGTATAGCAATCAGCCCCAGCATTTT. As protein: CASSSGLYSNQPQHF. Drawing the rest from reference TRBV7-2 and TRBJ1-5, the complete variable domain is GAGVSQSPSNKVTEKGKDVELRCDPISGHTALYWYRQSLGQGLEFLIYFQGNSAPDKSGLPSDRFSAERTGGSVSTLTIQRTQQEDSAVYLCASSSGLYSNQPQHFGDGTRLSIL.

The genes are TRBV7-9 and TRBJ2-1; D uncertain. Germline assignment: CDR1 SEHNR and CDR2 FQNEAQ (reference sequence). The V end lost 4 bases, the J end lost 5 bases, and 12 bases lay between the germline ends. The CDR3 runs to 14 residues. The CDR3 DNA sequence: TGTGCCAGCAGCTCCGTTTCGGCCCACAATGAGCAGTTCTTC. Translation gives CASSSVSAHNEQFF.

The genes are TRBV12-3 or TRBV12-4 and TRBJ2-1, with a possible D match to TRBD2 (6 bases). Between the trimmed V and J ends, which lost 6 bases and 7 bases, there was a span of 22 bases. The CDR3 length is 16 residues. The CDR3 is CASSPFGSGISNEQFF. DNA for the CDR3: TGTGCCAGCAGCCCCTTTGGTAGCGGAATTTCAAATGAGCAGTTCTTC.

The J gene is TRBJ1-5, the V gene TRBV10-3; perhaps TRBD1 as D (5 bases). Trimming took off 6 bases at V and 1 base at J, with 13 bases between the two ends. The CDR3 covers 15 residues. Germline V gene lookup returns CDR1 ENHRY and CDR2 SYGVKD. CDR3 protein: CAISRDGQSNQPQHF. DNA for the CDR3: TGTGCCATCAGCCGGGACGGCCAAAGCAATCAGCCCCAGCATTTT.